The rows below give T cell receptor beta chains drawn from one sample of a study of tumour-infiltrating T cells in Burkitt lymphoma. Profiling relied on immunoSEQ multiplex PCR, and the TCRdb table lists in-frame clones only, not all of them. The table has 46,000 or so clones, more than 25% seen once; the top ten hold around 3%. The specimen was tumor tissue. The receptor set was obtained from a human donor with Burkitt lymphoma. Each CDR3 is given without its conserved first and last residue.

CDR3: ASSILGSGANVLT
J: TRBJ2-6
V: TRBV19

CDR3: ASSNRGPETQY
J: TRBJ2-5
V: TRBV6-5

CDR3: SVASGAVGGYT
J: TRBJ1-2
V: TRBV29-1

CDR3: ASRSWAHATYGYT
J: TRBJ1-2
V: TRBV27

CDR3: ASSGTEQY
J: TRBJ2-7
V: TRBV4-3

CDR3: ASSVGRVSNQPQH
J: TRBJ1-5
V: TRBV7-8

CDR3: ASSLWTGGSGYT
J: TRBJ1-2
V: TRBV6-1

CDR3: ASSQGSPRVAGVYEQY
J: TRBJ2-7
V: TRBV4-1

CDR3: ASSPQGHLRYEQY
J: TRBJ2-7
V: TRBV14

CDR3: ASSLGSTNEKLF
J: TRBJ1-4
V: TRBV5-1

CDR3: ASDDRAYGYT
J: TRBJ1-2
V: TRBV19

CDR3: ASSPGYTGELF
J: TRBJ2-2
V: TRBV9

CDR3: ASNLTRSYGYT
J: TRBJ1-2
V: TRBV5-6

CDR3: ASSQQGKGYT
J: TRBJ1-2
V: TRBV6-5

CDR3: ASRSEPNTGELF
J: TRBJ2-2
V: TRBV5-1

CDR3: ASSTRGGIGDTQY
J: TRBJ2-3
V: TRBV6-4

CDR3: ASSAYKGLAYEQY
J: TRBJ2-7
V: TRBV6-5

CDR3: ASSPGYGHSSGNTIY
J: TRBJ1-3
V: TRBV5-8

CDR3: ASTEWGQNTGELF
J: TRBJ2-2
V: TRBV19